The 26 T cell receptor beta chains presented below share a single source sample, sequenced in a study of human T cells and chemical hapten exposure. Time point reported: pre-sensitization, week 0. Treatment noted: therapeutic diphenylcyclopropenone sensitization with weekly scalp DPC. TCRdb re-called the RACE reads through MiXCR, storing one row per CDR3 protein. The data contain roughly 380,000 distinct CDR3 sequences, more than 4.5% of them singletons. The starting material was whole blood, obtained in connection with sensitization to the hapten diphenylcyclopropenone (DPC). The receptors originated from a woman aged 50 to 65 with alopecia areata. Some clones in this sample may be carry-over from other donors' samples.

There are many counts of this clonotype. This chain connects TRBV27 to TRBJ1-1, with D perhaps TRBD1 (5 bases). V lost 10 bases and J lost 2, with 11 bases in between. This CDR3 is built from 12 residues. The V gene's germline CDR1 is MNHEY and CDR2 SMNVEV (reference sequence). CDR3 sequence: CATAGRNTEAFF. The CDR3 coding sequence is TGTGCCACCGCGGGGCGAAACACTGAAGCTTTCTTT.

This clonotype was seen many times. The rearrangement uses TRBV7-2 and TRBJ2-4, with 7 nucleotides matching TRBD1. V shed 5 bases, J shed 2 bases, and the junction held 9 bases outside the gene matches. Germline V lookup: CDR1 SGHTA, CDR2 FQGNSA. CDR3 length: 16 residues. As DNA, the CDR3 is TGTGCCAGCAGCCTTGACAGGGTCATGTCCAAAAACATTCAGTACTTC. Its protein is CASSLDRVMSKNIQYF.

A word on this clonotype: A single base separates this from a much larger clone, so it may be a read error. This chain connects TRBV3-1 to TRBJ2-3; D is unclear. The CDR3 runs 14 residues. The germline CDR1 and CDR2 sequences are LGHDT and YNNKEL (reference sequence). The V and J ends lost 3 bases and 6 bases respectively, with 13 bases between them. The CDR3 sequence: CASSHRRQTDTQYF. CDR3 nucleotide sequence: TGTGCCAGCAGCCACAGACGGCAAACTGATACGCAGTATTTT.

This clonotype has ten or more counts. The V call is TRBV21-1, the J call TRBJ2-5; TRBD2 was called by the table and not checked on the DNA. TRBV21-1 is termed a pseudogene. This CDR3 region has 17 residues. Here the CDR3 reads CASSKKSLAGGEETQYF. DNA of the CDR3: TGTGCCAGCAGCAAAAAGTCCCTAGCGGGAGGTGAAGAGACCCAGTACTTC.

The chain is built from TRBV9 and TRBJ2-3; 13 bases map to TRBD2. Germline V CDR1 and CDR2: SGDLS, YYNGEE. The V gene end was trimmed by 2 bases and the J gene end by 4 bases; junction bases not matched to a gene: 7. The CDR3 length is 17 residues. The CDR3 nucleotides are TGTGCCAGCAGCGTCGGGACTAGCGGGACCATGCCAGATACGCAGTATTTT. Protein: CASSVGTSGTMPDTQYF. The entire variable domain, with the rest obtained from reference TRBV9 and TRBJ2-3, is as follows: DSGVTQTPKHLITATGQRVTLRCSPRSGDLSVYWYQQSLDQGLQFLIQYYNGEERAKGNILERFSAQQFPDLHSELNLSSLELGDSALYFCASSVGTSGTMPDTQYFGPGTRLTVL.

This rearrangement joins TRBV10-3 to TRBJ2-7, with 8 bases identical to TRBD2. Trimming removed 0 bases from V and 3 bases from J; junction bases left unmatched: 7. Per the germline V gene, CDR1 is ENHRY and CDR2 is SYGVKD. CDR3 length equals 16 residues. The CDR3, as DNA: TGTGCCATCAGTGAGTCGTTCACGGGGGGGAACTACGAGCAGTACTTC. Protein product: CAISESFTGGNYEQYF.

V gene TRBV7-8 combines with J gene TRBJ2-6; 11 bases line up with TRBD1. V lost 1 base and J lost 2; bases outside the gene matches: 4. The CDR3 runs 18 residues. Germline lookup yields CDR1 SGHVS and CDR2 FQNEAQ. The CDR3 sequence is CASSLGRTGGAGANVLTF. Here the CDR3 DNA reads TGTGCCAGCAGCTTAGGAAGGACAGGGGGCGCTGGGGCCAACGTCCTGACTTTC.

The sample holds one count of this clonotype. This clone may be a read error of a much larger clone one base away. This chain uses TRBV27 with TRBJ2-5; 13 nucleotides match TRBD2. This CDR3 is built from 16 residues. Unmatched junction bases numbered 12, after V lost 9 bases and J lost 5 bases. Germline CDR1 is MNHEY and CDR2 is SMNVEV (reference sequence). The DNA of the CDR3 is TGTGCCAGGAGGCGTAACGGACTAGCGGGGGCGGAGACCCAGTACTTC. Its translation: CARRRNGLAGAETQYF.

In DNA, the CDR3 is TGTGCCAGCAGCGCTAGGGGACTAGCGCCAGATACGCAGTATTTT. This translates into CASSARGLAPDTQYF. J is TRBJ2-3 and V is TRBV6-2 or TRBV6-3; TRBD2 agrees at 10 bases. The CDR3 has 15 residues. CDR1 and CDR2 (germline): MNHEY, SVGEGT. V lost 6 bases to trimming and J lost 4 bases; unmatched junction nucleotides: 7.

This clonotype was counted only a few times. This chain joins TRBV28 and TRBJ2-4; 10 bases agree with TRBD1. Germline CDR1 is MDHEN and CDR2 is SYDVKM. With V trimmed by 6 bases and J by 2 bases, 4 bases remained unmatched. The CDR3 spans 15 residues. The CDR3 nucleotides read TGTGCCAGCAGGACAGGGGGCACTTCCAAAAACATTCAGTACTTC. Translation gives CASRTGGTSKNIQYF.

This clonotype was observed a handful of times. J is TRBJ2-7 and V is TRBV9; the D gene is possibly TRBD2 (6 bases). V shed 4 bases and J shed 3 bases, with 17 bases lying between them. The CDR3 has 15 residues. Germline assignment: CDR1 SGDLS and CDR2 YYNGEE. This CDR3 is CASSPGRDLIYEQYF. The CDR3 DNA is TGTGCCAGCAGCCCTGGGCGGGACCTGATCTACGAGCAGTACTTC.

The chain is built from TRBV3-1 and TRBJ1-5; unclear D gene. Germline CDR1 reads LGHDT; CDR2 reads YNNKEL (reference sequence). Trimming removed 1 base at V and 1 base at J, with 8 bases between. The CDR3 has 15 residues. CDR3 coding DNA: TGTGCCAGCAGCCAAGCACACTCCAGCAATCAGCCCCAGCATTTT. Amino acid sequence: CASSQAHSSNQPQHF.

This clonotype was seen at least ten times. The chain couples TRBV7-2 to TRBJ2-3; D remains unclear. Germline assignment: CDR1 SGHTA and CDR2 FQGNSA. The CDR3 spans 12 residues. V was cut by 5 bases and J by 2 bases, with 5 bases left in between. CDR3 sequence: CASSPYTDTQYF. DNA for the CDR3: TGTGCCAGCAGCCCCTACACAGATACGCAGTATTTT.

This clonotype was counted ten times or more. The gene calls are TRBV29-1 and TRBJ2-3; D is unresolved. This CDR3 comprises 15 residues. The germline gives CDR1 SQVTM, CDR2 ANQGSEA. V lost 7 bases, J lost 0 bases, and 17 bases lay in between. DNA for the CDR3: TGCAGCGCTGGTATTTGGTTAGGGAGCACAGATACGCAGTATTTT. Its protein product is CSAGIWLGSTDTQYF.

This clonotype was counted at least ten times. The chain joins TRBV9 to TRBJ2-5; D ambiguous. The CDR3 is made up of 12 amino acids. V lost 1 base and J 6 bases, leaving 7 bases between the germline ends. Germline V gene sequence: CDR1 SGDLS, CDR2 YYNGEE. CDR3 sequence: CASSVRRKTQYF. In DNA form, the CDR3 reads TGTGCCAGCAGCGTACGAAGGAAGACCCAGTACTTC.

Concerning this clonotype: This could be a read error, since a much larger clone is one nucleotide away. The chain is built from TRBV27 and TRBJ2-7, with 10 positions matching TRBD2. Germline assignment: CDR1 MNHEY and CDR2 SMNVEV (reference sequence). The junction had 13 bases not matched to a gene; V was cut back by 6 bases and J by 5 bases. The CDR3 consists of 16 residues. In DNA, the CDR3 is TGTGCCAGCAGGCCGTCCAGCGGGGGGGCCAGCGACGAGCAGTACTTC. Amino acids: CASRPSSGGASDEQYF.

The chain carries TRBV5-1 and TRBJ2-6; D could derive from TRBD1 or TRBD2 (7 bases each). Germline V lookup: CDR1 SGHRS, CDR2 YFSETQ. The ends were cut back, 1 base at V and 2 bases at J, with 13 bases in the middle. This CDR3 contains 17 residues. The CDR3 loop reads CASSLSGGGTGANVLTF. As DNA, the CDR3 is TGCGCCAGCAGCTTGTCAGGGGGAGGGACTGGGGCCAACGTCCTGACTTTC.

This clonotype appeared a few times. The chain recombines TRBV28 with TRBJ2-2; D is ambiguous. Between the trimmed V and J ends, which lost 5 bases and 0 bases, there was a span of 10 bases. Per the germline V gene, CDR1 is MDHEN and CDR2 is SYDVKM. The CDR3 is 15 residues long. CDR3 sequence reads: CASSRPPPNTGELFF. The CDR3 coding sequence is TGTGCCAGCAGTCGACCTCCTCCGAACACCGGGGAGCTGTTTTTT.

A few counts support this clonotype. This rearrangement joins TRBV2 to TRBJ1-2, with D unclear. The V gene lost 1 base and the J gene lost 4 bases, with 22 bases spanning the gap. The CDR3 is made up of 18 amino acids. CDR1 is SNHLY and CDR2 is FYNNEI in the germline V gene. This chain's CDR3 is CASSEGGRPSRGFYGYTF. Written as DNA, the CDR3 is TGTGCCAGCAGTGAAGGAGGCCGCCCCTCACGAGGATTCTATGGCTACACCTTC.

The sample holds a few counts of this clonotype. This sequence joins TRBV30 and TRBJ2-1; 7 bases are shared with TRBD2. CDR3 length equals 15 residues. V was pared by 2 bases and J by 5 bases, with 9 bases of the junction left unmatched. Germline V CDR1 and CDR2: GTSNPN, SVGIG (reference sequence). CDR3 bases: TGTGCCTGGAGTCGAGGGAGGGCCTATAACAATGAGCAGTTCTTC. Translated, it gives CAWSRGRAYNNEQFF.

This clonotype has more than one count but fewer than ten. V gene TRBV6-2 or TRBV6-3 combines with J gene TRBJ2-1; 12 bases align to TRBD2. CDR3 length equals 19 residues. The germline V gene encodes CDR1 MNHEY and CDR2 SVGEGT. The V gene end was trimmed by 6 bases and the J gene end by 4 bases; junction bases not matched to a gene: 16. CDR3 in amino acids: CASSARGASGRANYNEQFF. For the CDR3, the DNA is TGTGCCAGCAGCGCCCGGGGGGCTAGCGGGAGGGCCAATTACAATGAGCAGTTCTTC.

This clonotype was counted a few times. V gene TRBV10-3 combines with J gene TRBJ1-5; the D is unclear. The CDR3 extends over 14 amino acids. Germline V gene data show CDR1 as ENHRY and CDR2 as SYGVKD. V lost 11 bases and J lost 2, with 16 bases in between. The CDR3 reads CAVAPGGGNQPQHF. The CDR3 nucleotides read TGTGCCGTCGCCCCGGGTGGAGGCAATCAGCCCCAGCATTTT.

A few counts support this clonotype. The V gene is TRBV20-1, the J gene TRBJ1-5; D might be TRBD1 (5 bases). Trimming pared 6 bases from V and 5 bases from J, leaving 20 bases between. The CDR3 covers 15 residues. CDR1 DFQATT and CDR2 SNEGSKA come from the germline V gene (reference sequence). CDR3 sequence reads: CSASRHGSQDQPQHF. As DNA, the CDR3 is TGCAGTGCCTCAAGGCACGGTTCACAGGATCAGCCCCAGCATTTT.

The table lists this clonotype with a few counts. The chain links TRBV9 to TRBJ2-1; 7 nucleotides line up with TRBD2. Trimming removed 4 bases from V and 6 bases from J; junction bases left unmatched: 7. Germline-derived CDR1 and CDR2 are SGDLS and YYNGEE. The CDR3 sequence is 14 residues long. CDR3 residues: CASSPGGYGNEQFF. Written as DNA, the CDR3 is TGTGCCAGCAGCCCGGGAGGCTATGGCAATGAGCAGTTCTTC. Using reference TRBV9 and TRBJ2-1 for the parts outside the CDR3, the full variable domain is DSGVTQTPKHLITATGQRVTLRCSPRSGDLSVYWYQQSLDQGLQFLIQYYNGEERAKGNILERFSAQQFPDLHSELNLSSLELGDSALYFCASSPGGYGNEQFFGPGTRLTVL.

This clonotype has just a few counts. The chain recombines TRBV7-2 with TRBJ2-5; 13 bases are shared with TRBD2. The trim removed 5 bases at V and 5 bases at J, leaving 8 bases unmatched. The CDR3 sequence is 16 residues long. Per the germline V gene, CDR1 is SGHTA and CDR2 is FQGNSA. The CDR3 is CASSPLTSGGAETQYF. Written as DNA, the CDR3 is TGTGCCAGCAGCCCTCTAACTAGCGGGGGGGCCGAGACCCAGTACTTC.

This clonotype was seen repeatedly, ten times or more. The chain links TRBV6-5 to TRBJ1-3; D is unclear. The CDR3 extends over 16 amino acids. V was pared by 1 base and J by 4 bases, with 14 bases between. CDR1 is MNHEY, CDR2 SVGAGI, per germline. The CDR3 sequence: CASSYWEGSRGNTIYF. CDR3 DNA: TGTGCCAGCAGTTACTGGGAGGGCTCGCGAGGAAACACCATATATTTT.